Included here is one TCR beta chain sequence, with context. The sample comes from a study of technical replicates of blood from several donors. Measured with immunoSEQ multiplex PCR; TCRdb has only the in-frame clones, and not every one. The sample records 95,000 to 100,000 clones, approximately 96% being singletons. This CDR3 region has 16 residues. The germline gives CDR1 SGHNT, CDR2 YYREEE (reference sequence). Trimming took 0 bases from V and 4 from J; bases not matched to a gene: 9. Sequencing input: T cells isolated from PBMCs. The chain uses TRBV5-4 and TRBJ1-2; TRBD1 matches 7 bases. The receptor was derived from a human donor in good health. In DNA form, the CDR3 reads TGTGCCAGCAGCTTGGGAGGGACAGTGGGTGGCTATGGCTACACCTTC. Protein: CASSLGGTVGGYGYTF.